The text below deals with one T cell receptor beta chain. Per the authors' pipeline: The study built a papillary thyroid cancer distant-metastasis classifier from CDR3 differences across clinicopathological groups. MiXCR was used by TCRdb to re-call the PCR reads. The authors' filters were not applied to this entry. Among about 8,700 clones listed, roughly 24% were seen once. The data are from a study of metastatic and nonmetastatic thyroid tumors. No patient had received any treatment before thyroid surgery. The CDR3 spans 12 residues. Germline assignment: CDR1 SGHTS and CDR2 YDEGEE. Deletions cut 7 bases from V and 15 bases from J, with 20 bases between.

The sequenced material came from adjacent normal tissue. The origin of this receptor is a female donor with papillary thyroid cancer or a benign thyroid nodule (not recorded which). Some clones in this sample may be carry-over from other donors' samples. The chain couples TRBV5-8 to TRBJ1-5; D possibly corresponds to TRBD1 (5 bases). CDR3 amino acids: CASPSFWGRLHF. CDR3 in DNA: TGTGCCAGCCCATCATTTTGGGGGAGACTGCATTTT.